This T cell receptor (beta chain) originates from a study of CD8 T cells in Susac syndrome. Germline V gives CDR1 PRHDT, CDR2 FYEKMQ (reference sequence). The CDR3 has 15 residues. Trimming took off 0 bases at V and 3 bases at J, with 9 bases between the two ends. Multiple sclerosis controls were treatment-naive patients with stable or active relapsing-remitting disease. TEMRA cells were enriched by FACS, while CD8+ and CD4+ T cells were obtained through a negative isolation that was performed magnetically. With random hexamers, reverse transcription was performed on about 0.5 to 1 ug of RNA. The CDR3 of TCR beta was amplified by immunoSEQ multiplex PCR across 54 Vbeta and 13 Jbeta. TCRdb processed the immunoSEQ multiplex PCR reads anew with MiXCR; each CDR3 protein has one entry. The sample yields a few hundred thousand distinct CDR3 sequences, 70% to 90% seen once. Findings and limits, study-wide: The TCR sequencing and HLA analysis in the study involved a relatively small number of individuals, as the study acknowledged.

Points on this clonotype: Its antigen is unknown.

The sample was CD8+ T cells from PBMCs. The rearrangement joins TRBV13 to TRBJ2-4; either TRBD1 or TRBD2 may fit D (5 bases each). This sequence originates from a human donor with multiple sclerosis. The CDR3 loop is CASSLGGDHKNIQYF. In DNA form, the CDR3 reads TGTGCCAGCAGCTTAGGGGGGGACCACAAAAACATTCAGTACTTC.